A single sample is the source of the 14 T cell receptor beta chains below, sequenced in a study of OX40 agonist ivuxolimab in advanced cancers. Assay: immunoSEQ multiplex PCR; the TCRdb copy retains only in-frame clones and omits some. The sample carries about 64,000 clones, roughly 86% recorded once. The specimen comprised CD4+ or CD8+ T cells sorted from blood, sampled in a trial of the OX40 agonist ivuxolimab. These receptor sequences come from an adult with an advanced solid tumor such as melanoma, head and neck, liver or kidney cancer.

The V gene is TRBV14, the J gene TRBJ2-3; D perhaps matches TRBD1 (5 bases). The CDR3 has 13 residues. V gave up 5 bases and J gave up 6 bases, with 12 bases separating them. The germline V gene encodes CDR1 SGHDN and CDR2 FVKESK. CDR3 DNA sequence: TGTGCCAGCAGCGTTACAGGCCCCGATACGCAGTATTTT. This gives the protein CASSVTGPDTQYF.

The J gene is TRBJ2-3, the V gene TRBV9; unclear D gene. CDR3 size: 13 residues. The V end lost 6 bases, the J end lost 3 bases, and 11 bases lay between the germline ends. Germline V gene data show CDR1 as SGDLS and CDR2 as YYNGEE. DNA for the CDR3: TGTGCCAGCACCGCACCTTCGACAGATACGCAGTATTTT. It translates to CASTAPSTDTQYF.

The chain employs TRBV9 and TRBJ2-2, with D perhaps being TRBD1 or TRBD2 (5 bases each). The CDR3 covers 15 residues. V lost 0 bases and J lost 0, with 6 bases in between. The germline gives CDR1 SGDLS, CDR2 YYNGEE. The CDR3 here is CASSVGGANTGELFF. DNA for the CDR3: TGTGCCAGCAGCGTAGGAGGGGCGAACACCGGGGAGCTGTTTTTT.

This chain connects TRBV19 to TRBJ1-2; weak D call: TRBD1 (5 bases). This CDR3 comprises 14 residues. Between the trimmed V and J ends, which lost 7 bases and 0 bases, there was a span of 12 bases. The germline V gene has CDR1 LNHDA and CDR2 SQIVND (reference sequence). The CDR3 sequence: CASTRQRPNYGYTF. The DNA of the CDR3 is TGTGCCAGTACCCGACAGCGCCCTAACTATGGCTACACCTTC.

Written as DNA, the CDR3 is TGTGCCAGCAGTTTCCCTCAGACAGGGGGTCGCTACGAGCAGTACTTC. It codes for CASSFPQTGGRYEQYF. This rearrangement joins TRBV28 to TRBJ2-7; TRBD1 agrees at 9 bases. This CDR3 is built from 16 residues. The V gene's germline CDR1 is MDHEN and CDR2 SYDVKM. J was trimmed by 3 bases and V by 3 bases; bases with no gene match: 9.

The rearrangement uses TRBV29-1 and TRBJ2-4; D uncertain. Germline V gives CDR1 SQVTM, CDR2 ANQGSEA. V was pared by 5 bases and J by 9 bases, with 17 bases between. The CDR3 length is 13 residues. CDR3 amino acids: CSVTYKENGIQYF. In DNA form, the CDR3 reads TGCAGCGTTACGTACAAGGAGAATGGCATTCAGTACTTC.

V is TRBV5-1 and J is TRBJ1-5; D gene unclear. This CDR3 contains 14 residues. V was shortened by 4 bases and J by 5 bases, with 13 bases between the two germline ends. Germline CDR1 is SGHRS and CDR2 is YFSETQ. The CDR3, as DNA: TGCGCCAGCAGCCCCACCTCGGGCGATCAGCCCCAGCATTTT. Translation: CASSPTSGDQPQHF.

The chain combines TRBV19 with TRBJ1-5; 9 nucleotides match TRBD1. The CDR3 totals 14 residues. V dropped 5 bases and J dropped 1; count of bases not matched to a gene: 0. Looked up from germline, CDR1 is LNHDA and CDR2 is SQIVND (reference sequence). The CDR3 sequence is CASSGTGSNQPQHF. DNA of the CDR3: TGTGCCAGTAGTGGGACAGGGAGCAATCAGCCCCAGCATTTT.

This clone was observed a handful of times. The chain couples TRBV6-6 to TRBJ2-3; the D gene is possibly TRBD2 (5 bases). Per the germline V gene, CDR1 is MNHNY and CDR2 is SVGAGI (reference sequence). The V end lost 5 bases, the J end lost 8 bases, and 17 bases lay between the germline ends. The CDR3 contains 14 residues. The CDR3 DNA sequence: TGTGCCAGCAGTCCCCAGGAGGCGGCGGTTACGCAGTATTTT. Its translation: CASSPQEAAVTQYF.

This sequence joins TRBV5-5 and TRBJ2-1; 7 bases are shared with TRBD2. With 1 base clipped from V and 8 bases from J, the junction kept 6 bases outside the gene matches. Germline loops: CDR1 SGHKS, CDR2 YYEKEE (reference sequence). The CDR3 extends over 14 amino acids. CDR3 amino acids: CASSLNQGGDEQFF. Here the CDR3 DNA reads TGTGCCAGCAGCTTGAATCAGGGAGGGGATGAGCAGTTCTTC. The variable domain in full, completed from reference TRBV5-5 and TRBJ2-1, reads DAGVTQSPTHLIKTRGQQVTLRCSPISGHKSVSWYQQVLGQGPQFIFQYYEKEERGRGNFPDRFSARQFPNYSSELNVNALLLGDSALYLCASSLNQGGDEQFFGPGTRLTVL.

The chain is built from TRBV6-5 and TRBJ2-7; 7 nucleotides agree with TRBD2. Per the germline V gene, CDR1 is MNHEY and CDR2 is SVGAGI. The CDR3 has 14 amino acids. V lost 4 bases to trimming and J lost 6 bases; unmatched junction nucleotides: 9. This CDR3 is CASSFPGGSGEQYF. CDR3 DNA: TGTGCCAGCAGTTTCCCCGGGGGGAGCGGCGAGCAGTACTTC.

V gene TRBV19 combines with J gene TRBJ1-5; no firm D call. Trimming stripped 1 base from V and 9 bases from J, with 16 bases between. The CDR3 runs 15 residues. Looked up from germline, CDR1 is LNHDA and CDR2 is SQIVND (reference sequence). The CDR3, as DNA: TGTGCCAGTAGTATAGTGGACCAAAGGGTTTTGCCCCAGCATTTT. Protein: CASSIVDQRVLPQHF.

V and J are TRBV7-6 and TRBJ2-1; D call uncertain. The germline V gene has CDR1 SGHVS and CDR2 FNYEAQ. The germline V and J ends were trimmed by 5 bases and 3 bases, with 11 bases remaining between them. The CDR3 loop spans 14 amino acids. The CDR3 spells CASSINLGYNEQFF. DNA for the CDR3: TGTGCCAGCAGCATAAACTTAGGCTACAATGAGCAGTTCTTC.

The rearrangement links TRBV2 to TRBJ2-2; D is unresolved. The CDR3 sequence is 16 residues long. Germline assignment: CDR1 SNHLY and CDR2 FYNNEI. V lost 4 bases to trimming and J lost 0 bases, with 12 bases between them. The DNA of the CDR3 is TGTGCCAGCAGTGTTCTCGAAACAGCGAACACCGGGGAGCTGTTTTTT. Amino acid sequence: CASSVLETANTGELFF.